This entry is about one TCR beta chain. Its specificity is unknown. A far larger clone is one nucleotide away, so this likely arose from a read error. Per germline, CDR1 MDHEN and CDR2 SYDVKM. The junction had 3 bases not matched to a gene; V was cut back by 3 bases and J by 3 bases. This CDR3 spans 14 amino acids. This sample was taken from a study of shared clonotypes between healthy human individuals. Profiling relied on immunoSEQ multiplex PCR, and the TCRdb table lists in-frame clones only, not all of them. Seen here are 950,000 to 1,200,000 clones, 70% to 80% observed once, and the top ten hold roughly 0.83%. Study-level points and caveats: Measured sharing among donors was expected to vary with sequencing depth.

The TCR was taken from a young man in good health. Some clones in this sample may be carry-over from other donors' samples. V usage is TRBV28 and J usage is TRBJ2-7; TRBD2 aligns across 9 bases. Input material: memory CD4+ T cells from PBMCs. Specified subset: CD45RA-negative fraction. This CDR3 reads CASSFSGSYYEQYF. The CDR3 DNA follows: TGTGCCAGCAGTTTTAGCGGGAGCTACTACGAGCAGTACTTC.